This TCR beta chain was sequenced during a study of blood T cell repertoires in COVID-19. Turning to the study itself: T cells, B-cell-depleted T cells, or PBMCs provided the cDNA or gDNA that served as material.

Trimming cost V 3 bases and J 1 base, with 10 bases left between them. The V gene's germline CDR1 is LNHDA and CDR2 SQIVND (reference sequence). The CDR3 covers 15 residues. As handled by the study authors: Amplification of reference gene primers provided the estimated nucleated cell counts. The assay was immunoSEQ multiplex PCR, and TCRdb's table has in-frame clones only and misses some. V and J calls and clone size are those listed in that table; D and trimming were worked out from the DNA. The profile covers some 200,000 clones, with roughly 86% appearing a single time and 2.5% to 4% taken by the ten largest.

Sequenced input: peripheral blood. The chain combines TRBV19 with TRBJ1-3; D is possibly TRBD1 (6 bases). This TCR came from a man aged 65-85 years with acute or convalescent COVID-19. DNA for the CDR3: TGTGCCAGTAGTATCGACAGGACGTCTGGAAACACCATATATTTT. This translates into CASSIDRTSGNTIYF.